A few counts support the clone carrying this T cell receptor beta chain. The protocol was immunoSEQ multiplex PCR, while the TCRdb copy is restricted to in-frame clones and leaves out a portion. The sample yields around 240,000 clones, approximately 85% seen once. The data belong to a study of blood T cell repertoires in COVID-19. The wider study: PBMCs, B-cell-depleted T cells, or T cells were the source of the cDNA or gDNA that made up the material.

Participants were aged about 18 to 100 years from around 24 US areas. CDR3 length: 14 residues. The germline V gene has CDR1 SGHNT and CDR2 YYREEE (reference sequence). The junction had 6 bases not matched to a gene; V was cut back by 4 bases and J by 3 bases. The sequence came from a woman in her forties or fifties who had recovered from COVID-19. Sequencing was done on a sample of PBMCs or T cells enriched from blood (not recorded which). The genes are TRBV5-4 and TRBJ2-7; 8 bases align to TRBD1. The CDR3 spells CASSPNRGIYEQYF. CDR3 coding DNA: TGTGCCAGCAGCCCGAACAGGGGGATCTACGAGCAGTACTTC.